There are many counts of the clone carrying this T cell receptor (beta chain). The antigen is unknown. The sample originates from a study of T cells in Graves' hyperthyroidism and ophthalmopathy. Whole-study context: Peripheral blood was drawn at first diagnosis, prior to all treatment.

RNA transcripts provided the source from which TCR beta CDR3 regions were amplified. HTBI primers drove first-round RT-PCR of the TCR CDR3. From the multiplex PCR reads, TCRdb called clonotypes with MiXCR, one entry per CDR3 protein. The table shows roughly 700,000 distinct CDR3 sequences, with roughly 17% occurring only once. The ends were cut back, 4 bases at V and 8 bases at J, with 17 bases in the middle. The CDR3 totals 14 residues. From germline, CDR1 is ENHRY and CDR2 SYGVKD. Notes on the study in general: Researchers found most expanded thyroid clonotypes above 0.001 in blood as well. Stable hyperthyroidism and ophthalmopathy were separated using 13 V-J signatures.

The receptor was derived from a man over 45 with Graves' hyperthyroidism. The sample was blood. V gene TRBV10-3 combines with J gene TRBJ1-2; D possibly corresponds to TRBD1 (5 bases). The CDR3 nucleotides read TGTGCCATCAGTGCGGGGACCACTGAAGGGGGCTACACCTTC. It is translated as CAISAGTTEGGYTF.